This is a list of T cell receptor beta chains from one sample in a study of CD8+ T cells in alopecia areata. TCRdb's table, derived via immunoSEQ multiplex PCR, lists solely in-frame clones and lacks some. The repertoire holds approximately 140,000 clones, with about nine tenths as singletons. Here the sequenced sample was CD8+ T cells sorted from blood, taken at week 0. The receptor set was obtained from a human donor with alopecia areata. CDR3s include the opening cysteine and the closing phenylalanine or tryptophan. D genes are given only for firm matches. Rows may omit the clone size; those that give it use once, few, many or a size class.

V gene	clone size	D gene	CDR3 length	J gene	CDR3 DNA	CDR3 protein
TRBV5-1	.	TRBD2	14	TRBJ2-5	TGCGCCAGCAGCTCAGGACTAGACCAAGAGACCCAGTACTTC	CASSSGLDQETQYF
TRBV27	.	TRBD1	13	TRBJ2-5	TGTGCCAGCAGGACAGGGGGCTATGAGACCCAGTACTTC	CASRTGGYETQYF
TRBV5-6	.	.	13	TRBJ2-7	TGTGCCAGCAGCCCGGGACACTCCTACGAGCAGTACTTC	CASSPGHSYEQYF
TRBV27	few	TRBD1	17	TRBJ2-7	TGTGCCAGCAGTTTTACAGGGGGCAGTTTTCTACTCTACGAGCAGTACTTC	CASSFTGGSFLLYEQYF
TRBV4-1	.	TRBD2	18	TRBJ2-3	TGCGCCAGCAGCCAAGAAATAGCGGGATCGAGTAGCACAGATACGCAGTATTTT	CASSQEIAGSSSTDTQYF
TRBV29-1	.	.	17	TRBJ1-2	TGCAGCGTTGAAGATTCTCGCGGAGATGTAGCTAACTATGGCTACACCTTC	CSVEDSRGDVANYGYTF
TRBV27	.	.	14	TRBJ2-3	TGTGCCAGCAGTTTAGCTAAAACAACAGATACGCAGTATTTT	CASSLAKTTDTQYF
TRBV4-1	once	.	13	TRBJ2-7	TGCGCCAGCAGTCAAAACCCCAGGGACGAGCAGTACTTC	CASSQNPRDEQYF
TRBV6-5	.	.	14	TRBJ2-4	TGTGCCAGCAGTGAATTTCAGGGGCCCTTTTTTCAGTACTTC	CASSEFQGPFFQYF
TRBV6-1	.	.	15	TRBJ2-7	TGTGCCAGCAGTGAAGCGCATCCCCGTAGCTACGAGCAGTACTTC	CASSEAHPRSYEQYF
TRBV4-2	once	TRBD2	16	TRBJ2-5	TGTGCCAGCAGCCAGCTCGGGACTAGCACCCAAGAGACCCAGTACTTC	CASSQLGTSTQETQYF
TRBV30	.	TRBD1	19	TRBJ2-2	TGTGCCTGGAGCGAACAGCCGGGACAGGGGACGGCGAACACCGGGGAGCTGTTTTTT	CAWSEQPGQGTANTGELFF
TRBV6-5	.	.	13	TRBJ1-1	TGTGCCAGCAGTTCCGGCCCGAACACTGAAGCTTTCTTT	CASSSGPNTEAFF
TRBV4-1	.	.	16	TRBJ2-3	TGCGCCAGCAGCCAAGGCGAGGGGCTGGGCACAGATACGCAGTATTTT	CASSQGEGLGTDTQYF
TRBV7-9	.	.	14	TRBJ2-7	TGTGCCAGCAGCTCGCCTACCAGGAGCTACGAGCAGTACTTC	CASSSPTRSYEQYF
TRBV29-1	few	TRBD1	19	TRBJ2-2	TGCAGCGTCACGGGGGACCGGGACAGGGGAAGTGAGGGCACCGGGGAGCTGTTTTTT	CSVTGDRDRGSEGTGELFF
TRBV10-2	.	.	14	TRBJ2-1	TGCGCCAGCAGTGAGTCGAGGGCTTACAATGAGCAGTTCTTC	CASSESRAYNEQFF
TRBV9	.	.	13	TRBJ2-3	TGTGCCAGCAGCGGAGGACTGACAGATACGCAGTATTTT	CASSGGLTDTQYF
TRBV9	once	TRBD1	15	TRBJ1-1	TGTGCCAGCAAACGGACAGGGGGATCGAACACTGAAGCTTTCTTT	CASKRTGGSNTEAFF
TRBV27	.	.	13	TRBJ1-2	TGTGCCAGCAGTTTGGCACGGAACTATGGCTACACCTTC	CASSLARNYGYTF
TRBV7-9	.	.	13	TRBJ2-2	TGTGCCAGCAGCTTAGCCCGTAACGGGGAGCTGTTTTTT	CASSLARNGELFF
TRBV5-1	.	.	17	TRBJ2-5	TGCGCCAGCAGCTTCAGGACAGCTGAGGGTGTCCAAGAGACCCAGTACTTC	CASSFRTAEGVQETQYF
TRBV6-5	.	.	14	TRBJ2-1	TGTGCCAGCAGTTACCAACAAGATTACAATGAGCAGTTCTTC	CASSYQQDYNEQFF
TRBV27	.	TRBD1	15	TRBJ2-3	TGTGCCAGCATCGACAGGGGGCTCGGCACAGATACGCAGTATTTT	CASIDRGLGTDTQYF
TRBV5-4	few	.	11	TRBJ2-7	TGTGCCAGCAGCACCAGAAACGAGCAGTACTTC	CASSTRNEQYF
TRBV20-1	.	.	11	TRBJ2-7	TGCAGTGCTAGAGTTGTAACAGAATCGTACTTC	CSARVVTESYF
TRBV19	.	.	14	TRBJ2-1	TGTGCCAGTAGTTCCCAGGGGTCCTACAATGAGCAGTTCTTC	CASSSQGSYNEQFF
TRBV7-2	once	.	14	TRBJ2-7	TGTGCCAGCAGCTTAAGGCCAGGTAACTACGAGCAGTACTTC	CASSLRPGNYEQYF
TRBV29-1	few	.	12	TRBJ2-7	TGCAGCGTTGAATCTGGGAACTACGAGCAGTACTTC	CSVESGNYEQYF
TRBV5-6	once	TRBD1	15	TRBJ2-3	TGTGCCAGCAGCTCCCAGGGGGCGAGGGGGGATACGCAGTATTTT	CASSSQGARGDTQYF
TRBV7-9	.	TRBD1	14	TRBJ1-1	TGTGCCAGCAGCTCCCAGGGGGTGAACACTGAAGCTTTCTTT	CASSSQGVNTEAFF
TRBV27	.	.	21	TRBJ1-5	TGTGCCAGCAGTTTGAGGCCCCCCCACGTGTGGACTGCCCCAGCCAATCGGCCCCAGCATTTT	CASSLRPPHVWTAPANRPQHF
TRBV27	.	TRBD1	17	TRBJ1-2	TGTGCCAGCAGTTCTTTCAATACCGGGACAGGCAACTATGGCTACACCTTC	CASSSFNTGTGNYGYTF
TRBV5-1	.	.	14	TRBJ2-1	TGCGCCAGCAGTCTTCGCGGACCGAACAATGAGCAGTTCTTC	CASSLRGPNNEQFF
TRBV5-1	.	.	13	TRBJ2-5	TGCGCCAGCAGCTTGTCCGCCCAAGAGACCCAGTACTTC	CASSLSAQETQYF
TRBV19	.	.	13	TRBJ2-7	TGTGCCAGTAGTATGGCCTTCTCCTACGAGCAGTACTTC	CASSMAFSYEQYF
TRBV5-1	once	.	15	TRBJ2-5	TGCGCCAGCAGCTTGGCCTCTAGCCTGGCCGAGACCCAGTACTTC	CASSLASSLAETQYF
TRBV29-1	few	.	15	TRBJ2-1	TGCAGCGTAGACCCCGGGTCCCGCTCCTACAATGAGCAGTTCTTC	CSVDPGSRSYNEQFF
TRBV19	.	TRBD2	17	TRBJ2-1	TGTGCCAGTATATGCGGGGGGCCCCCGGCCGGCTACAATGAGCAGTTCTTC	CASICGGPPAGYNEQFF
TRBV10-3	.	TRBD1	15	TRBJ1-5	TGTGCCATCAGTGAGTCAGTACAGGGGAATCAGCCCCAGCATTTT	CAISESVQGNQPQHF
TRBV7-9	.	.	17	TRBJ2-2	TGTGCCAGCAGCTCGAACCAAGCGGGCCCGAACACCGGGGAGCTGTTTTTT	CASSSNQAGPNTGELFF
TRBV18	.	TRBD2	17	TRBJ2-1	TGTGCCAGCTCACCCCGAAGCCGGACTAGCGCCAACAATGAGCAGTTCTTC	CASSPRSRTSANNEQFF
TRBV19	.	TRBD2	19	TRBJ2-1	TGTGCCAGTAGTAAGCCCGGGCTAGCGGCAGCTAAGACGTACAATGAGCAGTTCTTC	CASSKPGLAAAKTYNEQFF
TRBV2	.	.	11	TRBJ2-1	TGTGCCAGCATAAGGGACAATGAGCAGTTCTTC	CASIRDNEQFF
TRBV27	once	TRBD2	16	TRBJ2-5	TGTGCCAGCAGTTCCGTAGCGGGAGATAGAGGCGAGACCCAGTACTTC	CASSSVAGDRGETQYF
TRBV5-4	few	.	14	TRBJ2-1	TGTGCCAGCAGCTTGGGGACCACACACAATGAGCAGTTCTTC	CASSLGTTHNEQFF
TRBV27	few	.	13	TRBJ2-1	TGTGCCAGCAGTTTAAGTCGAGGGAATGAGCAGTTCTTC	CASSLSRGNEQFF
TRBV10-2	.	TRBD2	15	TRBJ2-2	TGCGCCAGCAGTTTAGCGGGAGTGGTCACCGGGGAGCTGTTTTTT	CASSLAGVVTGELFF
TRBV5-1	.	.	14	TRBJ2-3	TGCGCCAGCAGCTTTGGGGGTAGCACAGATACGCAGTATTTT	CASSFGGSTDTQYF
TRBV29-1	few	TRBD1	12	TRBJ2-7	TGCAGCGTTCGACAGGGTTCCTACGAGCAGTACTTC	CSVRQGSYEQYF
TRBV21-1	.	.	19	TRBJ2-3	TGTGCCAGCAGGCCTTCCTCGGGGAGGGGGCATGGGTGTACAGATACGCAGTATTTT	CASRPSSGRGHGCTDTQYF
TRBV5-1	.	TRBD1	15	TRBJ1-4	TGCGCCAGCAGAAATTACAGGGGACCTAGAGGAAAACTGTTTTTT	CASRNYRGPRGKLFF
TRBV9	once	TRBD2	15	TRBJ2-5	TGTGCCAGCAGCGTATCGGGAGGCCCACAAGAGACCCAGTACTTC	CASSVSGGPQETQYF
TRBV7-3	.	.	13	TRBJ2-7	TGTGCCAGCAGCCCTTCGACGGGGGTAGGCAAGTACTTC	CASSPSTGVGKYF
TRBV6-5	.	.	13	TRBJ2-5	TGTGCCAGCAGTTACGGGGTCCAAGAGACCCAGTACTTC	CASSYGVQETQYF